The 22 T cell receptor beta chains below were found in one sample sequenced in a study of CXCR3-negative and CXCR3-positive naive CD8 T cells. In preparing the TRB cDNA libraries, 5' RACE with UMI labels was used. From the 5' RACE reads, TCRdb lists one entry per CDR3 protein and no DNA. Here the sample table reports tens of thousands of distinct CDR3 sequences. Sequences were obtained from memory CD8+ T cells from blood. These receptors came from a human donor in good health. Some clones in this sample may be carry-over from other donors' samples.

CDR3 protein: CSARIGGERTYEQYF. The rearrangement links TRBV20-1 to TRBJ2-7. Germline V gene data show CDR1 as DFQATT and CDR2 as SNEGSKA (reference sequence). The CDR3 is 15 residues long.

This chain connects TRBV20-1 to TRBJ2-5. CDR3 length: 13 amino acids. Germline V gene data show CDR1 as DFQATT and CDR2 as SNEGSKA (reference sequence). CDR3 loop: CSAREPDQETQYF.

The rearrangement joins TRBV12-3 or TRBV12-4 to TRBJ1-1. This CDR3 spans 14 amino acids. The CDR3 reads CASRPVEMNTEAFF.

This chain links TRBV12-3 or TRBV12-4 with TRBJ2-7. This CDR3 comprises 13 residues. CDR3 in amino acids: CASSLFVEYEQYF.

This CDR3 is CASSFTGGTEAFF. The chain couples TRBV7-2 to TRBJ1-1; TCRdb proposes TRBD1, but this gene call is untestable without DNA. The CDR3 has 13 residues. The germline V gene encodes CDR1 SGHTA and CDR2 FQGNSA.

The chain couples TRBV15 to TRBJ2-7. CDR1 and CDR2 (germline): LNHNV, YYDKDF (reference sequence). The CDR3 contains 12 residues. The CDR3: CATSRDLDEQYF.

The chain couples TRBV20-1 to TRBJ2-2; TCRdb selects TRBD2, and the lack of DNA leaves this call unchecked. There are 17 residues in the CDR3. From germline, CDR1 is DFQATT and CDR2 SNEGSKA (reference sequence). The CDR3 protein is CSARRTSGGPNTGELFF.

The chain carries TRBV1 and TRBJ1-1. TRBV1 is a documented pseudogene. The CDR3 runs 17 residues. This CDR3 is CTSSQDSRRGLRTEAFF.

This sequence joins TRBV7-9 and TRBJ1-1. The CDR3 has 18 residues. Germline V gene lookup returns CDR1 SEHNR and CDR2 FQNEAQ (reference sequence). This chain's CDR3 is CASSLIRDLPTMNTEAFF. Filled out from reference TRBV7-9 and TRBJ1-1, the complete variable domain reads DTGVSQNPRHKITKRGQNVTFRCDPISEHNRLYWYRQTLGQGPEFLTYFQNEAQLEKSRLLSDRFSAERPKGSFSTLEIQRTEQGDSAMYLCASSLIRDLPTMNTEAFFGQGTRLTVV.

This chain connects TRBV4-1 to TRBJ1-5; TCRdb lists TRBD1, though no DNA is available to test this call. The length of the CDR3 is 16 residues. The germline gives CDR1 MGHRA, CDR2 YSYEKL. CDR3 loop: CASSPLGGRGGQPQHF.

This chain uses TRBV6-2 or TRBV6-3 with TRBJ2-2. The CDR3 loop spans 11 amino acids. CDR1 is MNHEY and CDR2 is SVGEGT in the germline V gene. Here the CDR3 reads CASSRSGELFF.

This chain connects TRBV28 to TRBJ2-7; TCRdb's assignment of TRBD1 cannot be checked, as there is no DNA. This CDR3 is built from 14 residues. Germline CDR1 and CDR2: MDHEN and SYDVKM. CDR3: CASSLWDRVHEQYF.

The chain combines TRBV4-3 with TRBJ2-7; TCRdb's D gene call, TRBD1, goes unchecked for lack of DNA. There are 15 residues in the CDR3. CDR1 and CDR2 (germline): LGHNA, YSLEER. CDR3: CASSQDNKGGYEQYF.

This rearrangement joins TRBV7-6 to TRBJ2-7; TCRdb outputs TRBD2, but without DNA this stays unchecked. Germline CDR1 is SGHVS and CDR2 is FNYEAQ. This CDR3 has 14 amino acids. The CDR3 loop is CASSSTSGTYEQYF.

V is TRBV6-2 or TRBV6-3 and J is TRBJ2-3. Germline lookup yields CDR1 MNHEY and CDR2 SVGEGT. CDR3 size: 13 residues. The CDR3 protein is CASSPLGADTQYF.

The chain has TRBV7-6 and TRBJ2-5. Germline V gene data show CDR1 as SGHVS and CDR2 as FNYEAQ. The CDR3 length is 13 residues. The CDR3 loop reads CASSPSVEETQYF.

The V call is TRBV28, the J call TRBJ2-7; checking the TCRdb D call of TRBD1 is not possible without DNA. Germline CDR1 and CDR2: MDHEN and SYDVKM. CDR3 length: 15 amino acids. The CDR3 loop is CASRGTGFGSYEQYF.

V usage is TRBV15 and J usage is TRBJ2-1. Germline lookup yields CDR1 LNHNV and CDR2 YYDKDF (reference sequence). The CDR3 spans 17 residues. The CDR3 loop is CATSRDRGIGSYNEQFF. The full variable domain, completed using reference TRBV15 and TRBJ2-1, is DAMVIQNPRYQVTQFGKPVTLSCSQTLNHNVMYWYQQKSSQAPKLLFHYYDKDFNNEADTPDNFQSRRPNTSFCFLDIRSPGLGDTAMYLCATSRDRGIGSYNEQFFGPGTRLTVL.

The V call is TRBV28, the J call TRBJ2-3; TCRdb indicates TRBD1, and absent DNA this call remains unverified. This CDR3 is built from 18 residues. Germline values: CDR1 MDHEN, CDR2 SYDVKM. The CDR3 protein is CASSLVGAQGLSTDTQYF.

The chain is built from TRBV10-3 and TRBJ2-1; the TRBD1 assignment by TCRdb is unverifiable without DNA. CDR1 ENHRY and CDR2 SYGVKD come from the germline V gene. There are 12 residues in the CDR3. The CDR3 sequence is CATERGGDEQFF.

The CDR3: CSARGGTARETQYF. This chain uses TRBV20-1 with TRBJ2-5; TCRdb outputs TRBD1, but without DNA this stays unchecked. The CDR3 has 14 amino acids. Germline CDR1 reads DFQATT; CDR2 reads SNEGSKA (reference sequence).

J is TRBJ2-1 and V is TRBV29-1; the TCRdb call, TRBD2, lacks DNA for checking. The CDR3 covers 18 residues. CDR1 and CDR2 from the germline V gene are SQVTM and ANQGSEA. The CDR3 spells CSARGTSGIESSYNEQFF.